These T cell receptor beta chains were read from a single sample in a study of cytotoxic CD8 clonotypes in ibrutinib-treated CLL. Sequencing was performed with immunoSEQ multiplex PCR; in TCRdb, only in-frame clones are kept and a portion is missing. This repertoire shows approximately 340,000 clones, 60% to 80% found once; its top ten account for around 6.5%. The material was PBMCs, obtained after 36 months of ibrutinib treatment. These receptors were obtained from a human donor with chronic lymphocytic leukemia. Both conserved end residues are part of each CDR3. A D gene is named only where the DNA matches it firmly.

v_gene: TRBV15
d_gene: TRBD2
j_gene: TRBJ2-7
CDR3aa: CATSRGGSGRSYEQYF

v_gene: TRBV25-1
d_gene: NA
j_gene: TRBJ1-4
CDR3aa: CASSEFGGLREKLFF

v_gene: TRBV7-2
d_gene: NA
j_gene: TRBJ2-7
CDR3aa: CASSLGPSYEQYF

v_gene: TRBV18
d_gene: NA
j_gene: TRBJ1-1
CDR3aa: CASSSSGSLNTEAFF

v_gene: TRBV15
d_gene: NA
j_gene: TRBJ2-7
CDR3aa: CATSREETGTYEQYF

v_gene: TRBV4-1
d_gene: NA
j_gene: TRBJ1-2
CDR3aa: CASSQVALPWGRGGYTF

v_gene: TRBV4-1
d_gene: TRBD1
j_gene: TRBJ1-3
CDR3aa: CASSQDIGRGTVSSGNTIYF

v_gene: TRBV29-1
d_gene: NA
j_gene: TRBJ1-5
CDR3aa: CSAIQGQGQPQHF

v_gene: TRBV28
d_gene: TRBD2
j_gene: TRBJ2-3
CDR3aa: CASREGLASDTQYF

v_gene: TRBV20-1
d_gene: NA
j_gene: TRBJ1-1
CDR3aa: CSARDPAEAFF

v_gene: TRBV28
d_gene: NA
j_gene: TRBJ2-7
CDR3aa: CASRGGASYEQYF

v_gene: TRBV19
d_gene: TRBD1
j_gene: TRBJ1-3
CDR3aa: CATRRDRDTNTIYF

v_gene: TRBV5-4
d_gene: NA
j_gene: TRBJ2-1
CDR3aa: CASRARVGWDNEQFF

v_gene: TRBV5-1
d_gene: NA
j_gene: TRBJ1-1
CDR3aa: CASSLRQHTEAFF

v_gene: TRBV28
d_gene: TRBD1
j_gene: TRBJ2-3
CDR3aa: CARSDRGTDTQYF

v_gene: TRBV25-1
d_gene: NA
j_gene: TRBJ1-2
CDR3aa: CASSDIYRVRGYTF

v_gene: TRBV4-1
d_gene: NA
j_gene: TRBJ1-2
CDR3aa: CASRHYTGGYTF

v_gene: TRBV27
d_gene: NA
j_gene: TRBJ2-7
CDR3aa: CASRNRVLGSYEQYF

v_gene: TRBV2
d_gene: TRBD1
j_gene: TRBJ1-4
CDR3aa: CASSRDRGRTEKLFF

v_gene: TRBV5-6
d_gene: NA
j_gene: TRBJ2-5
CDR3aa: CASSLEQLQPETQYF

v_gene: TRBV6-1
d_gene: NA
j_gene: TRBJ2-1
CDR3aa: CATLAYNEQFF

v_gene: TRBV28
d_gene: TRBD2
j_gene: TRBJ2-5
CDR3aa: CASSSAGGGGETQYF

v_gene: TRBV29-1
d_gene: NA
j_gene: TRBJ2-2
CDR3aa: CSVVVGRFPGELFF

v_gene: TRBV5-1
d_gene: NA
j_gene: TRBJ2-5
CDR3aa: CASSLEQKGETQYF

v_gene: TRBV28
d_gene: NA
j_gene: TRBJ2-2
CDR3aa: CASSPARELFF

v_gene: TRBV10-3
d_gene: TRBD1
j_gene: TRBJ1-2
CDR3aa: CAISGTGRNGYTF

v_gene: TRBV12-1
d_gene: NA
j_gene: TRBJ2-1
CDR3aa: CASSFERTGGSSDEQFF

v_gene: TRBV19
d_gene: TRBD1
j_gene: TRBJ1-4
CDR3aa: CASSMYSGTGDEKLFF

v_gene: TRBV5-1
d_gene: NA
j_gene: TRBJ2-3
CDR3aa: CASSRGTDTQYF

v_gene: TRBV5-1
d_gene: TRBD1
j_gene: TRBJ1-1
CDR3aa: CASRRTGGEEGTEAFF

v_gene: TRBV5-1
d_gene: NA
j_gene: TRBJ2-2
CDR3aa: CASNSKNTGELFF

v_gene: TRBV18
d_gene: TRBD1
j_gene: TRBJ2-5
CDR3aa: CASSNRGQETQYF

v_gene: TRBV15
d_gene: NA
j_gene: TRBJ2-7
CDR3aa: CATSRKGGVLAYEQYF

v_gene: TRBV7-2
d_gene: NA
j_gene: TRBJ1-1
CDR3aa: CASSLQRATEAFF

v_gene: TRBV7-8
d_gene: NA
j_gene: TRBJ2-5
CDR3aa: CASRRETQYF

v_gene: TRBV7-3
d_gene: NA
j_gene: TRBJ2-1
CDR3aa: CASSFGTQYNEQFF

v_gene: TRBV10-2
d_gene: NA
j_gene: TRBJ1-2
CDR3aa: CASSESYRANYGYTF

v_gene: TRBV7-9
d_gene: NA
j_gene: TRBJ1-1
CDR3aa: CASSLEVPEAFF

v_gene: TRBV19
d_gene: NA
j_gene: TRBJ2-5
CDR3aa: CASSIWARQETQYF

v_gene: TRBV9
d_gene: NA
j_gene: TRBJ2-3
CDR3aa: CASRGQTPTDTQYF

v_gene: TRBV6-4
d_gene: TRBD2
j_gene: TRBJ2-7
CDR3aa: CASSEASGGEYEQYF

v_gene: TRBV4-1
d_gene: NA
j_gene: TRBJ2-5
CDR3aa: CASSRAGFETQYF

v_gene: TRBV11-2
d_gene: NA
j_gene: TRBJ2-3
CDR3aa: CASSLLLYTVADTQYF

v_gene: TRBV5-5
d_gene: NA
j_gene: TRBJ2-7
CDR3aa: CASSLEGGGLSEQYF

v_gene: TRBV11-3
d_gene: TRBD1
j_gene: TRBJ2-7
CDR3aa: CASSRDSSYEQYF

v_gene: TRBV9
d_gene: NA
j_gene: TRBJ2-5
CDR3aa: CASSTRDLRQETQYF

v_gene: TRBV7-9
d_gene: TRBD1
j_gene: TRBJ2-7
CDR3aa: CARLMTGSYEQYF

v_gene: TRBV7-8
d_gene: NA
j_gene: TRBJ1-4
CDR3aa: CASSQRAPSMAVEKLFF

v_gene: TRBV7-6
d_gene: TRBD2
j_gene: TRBJ2-7
CDR3aa: CASSDGGVPVEQYF

v_gene: TRBV6-4
d_gene: NA
j_gene: TRBJ1-2
CDR3aa: CASRKLAGQGKGYGYTF

v_gene: TRBV6-1
d_gene: TRBD1
j_gene: TRBJ1-1
CDR3aa: CASREQGADTEAFF

v_gene: TRBV6-5
d_gene: NA
j_gene: TRBJ1-4
CDR3aa: CASSYRYEGEKLFF

v_gene: TRBV4-1
d_gene: NA
j_gene: TRBJ2-5
CDR3aa: CASSQGGWTQYF

v_gene: TRBV10-3
d_gene: NA
j_gene: TRBJ2-4
CDR3aa: CAISGSGRSNIQYF

v_gene: TRBV10-3
d_gene: NA
j_gene: TRBJ1-2
CDR3aa: CAISATDDYGYTF

v_gene: TRBV4-1
d_gene: NA
j_gene: TRBJ2-7
CDR3aa: CASSQLNGAHEQYF

v_gene: TRBV13
d_gene: NA
j_gene: TRBJ2-7
CDR3aa: CASSPGLYEQYF

v_gene: TRBV5-1
d_gene: TRBD2
j_gene: TRBJ2-1
CDR3aa: CASSLVLAGGTGSYNEQFF